The 21 T cell receptor beta chains below come from one sample, sequenced in a study of tissue T cells after allogeneic stem cell transplantation. Assay used: immunoSEQ multiplex PCR; TCRdb lists only in-frame clones, some missing. Among some 8,000 clones, 37% were seen once, and the ten largest hold more than 2.5%. Time point here: mouse harvest day 14 after allogeneic transplant. Tail vein injection delivered 10^7 T-cell-depleted bone marrow cells and 10^6 splenic CD5+ T cells. The material sequenced was skin. These receptors were taken from a female BALB/c mouse given C57BL/6 T cells with graft-versus-host disease after an allogeneic hematopoietic cell transplant.

A note on this clone: Gene names are the mouse ones. The read gets to within 1 residue of the CDR3 end, and the germline J gene fills in the rest. J is TRBJ1-1 and V is TRBV31; D gene ambiguous. Germline V CDR1 and CDR2: GKSSPN, SITVG. The V end was cut by 0 bases, the J end by 1 base, with 6 bases between. The CDR3 contains 13 residues. The CDR3 sequence is CAWSLRGNTEVFF. The sequenced CDR3 bases are TGTGCCTGGAGTCTACGGGGGAACACAGAAGTCTTC.

This clone was counted only a few times. The genes are named according to mouse. The read terminates 1 residue ahead of where the CDR3 ends, so the germline J gene completes it. This chain links TRBV3 with TRBJ2-1; TRBD1 is a possible D gene (6 bases). Trimming took 5 bases from V and 7 from J, leaving 15 bases between them. Germline CDR1 and CDR2: SNHLY and FYNGKV (reference sequence). This CDR3 is 14 amino acids long. The sequenced CDR3 bases are TGTGCCAGCAGCCCACAGGGCGTCTTGGCTGAGCAGTTC. Its protein is CASSPQGVLAEQF. The full CDR3 protein reads CASSPQGVLAEQFF.

Remarks on this clone: Gene names follow the mouse nomenclature. Coverage ceases 1 residue before the CDR3 finishes, and the germline J gene fills in the end. This specimen includes other DNA sequences encoding the same CDR3. This sequence joins TRBV26 and TRBJ1-1; a possible D gene is TRBD1 (6 bases). Per germline, CDR1 KGHPV and CDR2 FQNQEV (reference sequence). CDR3 length: 13 amino acids. Trimming shortened V by 3 bases and J by 3 bases, and 8 bases separated the two germline ends. The CDR3 bases that were read are TGTGCCAGCAGTCTCAGGGGTGACACAGAAGTCTTC. It encodes CASSLRGDTEVF. The whole CDR3 protein reads CASSLRGDTEVFF.

This clone has only a few counts. Mouse gene names apply. From the germline J gene comes the end of the CDR3, since the read stops 1 residue before it. V is TRBV26 and J is TRBJ1-1; tentative D call: TRBD1 (6 bases). V lost 2 bases and J 11 bases, leaving 9 bases between the germline ends. Germline-derived CDR1 and CDR2 are KGHPV and FQNQEV (reference sequence). CDR3 size: 11 residues. Partial CDR3 DNA: TGTGCCAGCAGTCTGGGGGGCCGGGTCTTC. It specifies CASSLGGRVF. The whole CDR3 protein reads CASSLGGRVFF.

To note about this clone: The gene names given are mouse names. Read coverage stops 1 residue before the CDR3 terminus; the germline J gene supplies the remainder. The chain carries TRBV1 and TRBJ2-7; 10 nucleotides match TRBD2. The CDR3 runs to 15 residues. V trimming: 3 bases; J trimming: 0 bases; junction bases outside the gene matches: 2. The germline V gene has CDR1 NSQYPW and CDR2 LRSPGD (reference sequence). Partial CDR3 DNA: TGCACCTGCAGTGCGGACTGGGGGTCCTCCTATGAACAGTAC. Amino acids: CTCSADWGSSYEQY. The whole CDR3 protein reads CTCSADWGSSYEQYF.

This clone was recorded a few times. Gene names denote mouse genes. The read terminates 1 residue before the CDR3 end, so the remaining end is supplied by the germline J gene. The chain links TRBV13-1 to TRBJ2-1; D is possibly TRBD1 (6 bases). This CDR3 spans 15 amino acids. Germline CDR1 and CDR2: NSHNY and SYGAGN. The V and J ends lost 0 bases and 3 bases respectively, with 10 bases between them. The sequenced part of the CDR3 DNA is TGTGCCAGCAGTGATGCACGGACAGCCTATGCTGAGCAGTTC. It codes for CASSDARTAYAEQF. The complete CDR3 sequence is CASSDARTAYAEQFF.

By share of the sample, this clone is medium-sized. Genes here carry mouse names. The CDR3 extends 1 residue past the end of the read, so its final part is completed from the germline J gene. The chain joins TRBV26 to TRBJ1-3; D perhaps matches TRBD1 (5 bases). Trimming left V 4 bases short and J 0 bases short, with 10 bases between. The germline V gene encodes CDR1 KGHPV and CDR2 FQNQEV (reference sequence). The CDR3 runs 15 residues. CDR3 DNA, as far as it was read: TGTGCCAGCAGTCCCCGACAGAATTCTGGAAATACGCTCTAT. It is translated as CASSPRQNSGNTLY. The CDR3, in full, reads CASSPRQNSGNTLYF. The whole variable domain, filled in from reference TRBV26 and TRBJ1-3, reads NSKVIQTPRYLVKGQGQKAKMRCIPEKGHPVVFWYQQNKNNEFKFLINFQNQEVLQQIDMTEKRFSAECPSNSPCSLEIQSSEAGDSALYLCASSPRQNSGNTLYFGEGSRLIVV.

Notes on this clone: One base away lies a much larger clone, so this may be a sequencing read error. Each gene name is a mouse one. The sequence runs out 1 residue before the end of the CDR3; the remainder is reconstructed from the germline J gene. The gene calls are TRBV26 and TRBJ1-4, with D hard to call. The ends were cut back, 2 bases at V and 0 bases at J, with 4 bases in the middle. Germline CDR1 and CDR2: KGHPV and FQNQEV (reference sequence). CDR3 length equals 14 residues. The CDR3 here is CASSLQLSNERLFF. The part of the CDR3 DNA that was read is TGTGCCAGCAGTCTGCAGCTTTCCAACGAAAGATTATTT.

Details on this clone: Each gene name is a mouse one. The read halts 1 residue ahead of the CDR3 end, with the missing end drawn from the germline J gene. This chain uses TRBV15 with TRBJ2-7, with 13 nucleotides matching TRBD2. Unmatched junction bases numbered 2, after V lost 6 bases and J lost 3 bases. Germline V gene sequence: CDR1 SGHND, CDR2 FRSKSL. CDR3 length equals 14 residues. The CDR3 sequence is CASSRDWGGYEQYF. CDR3 bases read: TGTGCCAGCAGCCGGGACTGGGGGGGCTATGAACAGTAC.

With regard to this clone: Gene names and germline match the mouse. The CDR3 loop is CASGRGRNSDYTF. Partial CDR3 DNA: TGTGCCAGCGGCAGGGGGCGCAACTCCGACTACACC. V and J are TRBV26 and TRBJ1-2; 8 bases agree with TRBD1. The sequenced fragment ends 1 residue before the CDR3 boundary, so the rest is inferred from the germline J gene. V was clipped by 8 bases and J by 2 bases; unmatched bases: 4. CDR3 length equals 13 residues. CDR1 is KGHPV, CDR2 FQNQEV, per germline (reference sequence).

With respect to this clone: The listed genes are named as in mouse. The read gets to within 1 residue of the CDR3 end, and the germline J gene fills in the rest. The sample holds other DNA sequences that translate to the same CDR3. The V gene is TRBV26, the J gene TRBJ2-7; a possible D gene is TRBD1 (6 bases). The V gene's germline CDR1 is KGHPV and CDR2 FQNQEV (reference sequence). This CDR3 contains 12 residues. The V end was cut by 3 bases, the J end by 4 bases, with 7 bases between. The part of the CDR3 DNA that was read is TGTGCCAGCAGTCTAGACAGGTATGAACAGTAC. As protein: CASSLDRYEQY. The CDR3, in full, reads CASSLDRYEQYF.

This clone came up a few times. The genes and germline here are from mouse. The CDR3 end falls 1 residue outside the read, so it is completed with the germline J gene. J is TRBJ2-5 and V is TRBV26; D unresolved. From germline, CDR1 is KGHPV and CDR2 FQNQEV (reference sequence). The CDR3 consists of 13 residues. Deletions cut 3 bases from V and 0 bases from J, with 4 bases between. The CDR3 sequence is CASSLYNQDTQYF. The DNA read from the CDR3 is TGTGCCAGCAGTCTATACAACCAAGACACCCAGTAC.

The count of this clone is one. The gene symbols are mouse symbols. The read terminates 1 residue ahead of where the CDR3 ends, so the germline J gene completes it. The chain couples TRBV31 to TRBJ2-4; D is undetermined. Trimming took off 0 bases at V and 0 bases at J, with 7 bases between the two ends. The CDR3 length is 14 residues. The germline gives CDR1 GKSSPN, CDR2 SITVG. CDR3 loop: CAWSLAGSQNTLYF. The DNA read from the CDR3 is TGTGCCTGGAGTCTAGCGGGTAGTCAAAACACCTTGTAC.

This clone was found a few times. Gene names are mouse gene names. The read terminates 1 residue ahead of where the CDR3 ends, so the germline J gene completes it. The chain has TRBV23 and TRBJ2-2. The CDR3 contains 14 residues. Germline V gene sequence: CDR1 KGHTA, CDR2 FQNQQP. Partial CDR3 DNA: TGCTCCAGCAGTCAGGGGGCAGACACCGGGCAGCTCTAC. As protein: CSSSQGADTGQLY. The whole CDR3 sequence reads CSSSQGADTGQLYF.

There are a few counts of this clone. Gene names denote mouse genes. Sequencing ends 1 residue short of the CDR3 end; the germline J gene provides the rest. J is TRBJ1-4 and V is TRBV29; 10 bases are a match to TRBD1. The CDR3 extends over 15 amino acids. CDR1 MSHET and CDR2 SYDVDS come from the germline V gene. V shed 4 bases, J shed 6 bases, and the junction held 5 bases outside the gene matches. The CDR3 DNA, read in part, is TGTGCTAGCAGTTCGACAGGGGGCGCCGACGAAAGATTATTT. This codes for CASSSTGGADERLF. The entire CDR3 protein reads CASSSTGGADERLFF.

Comments on this clone: Genes here carry mouse names. The read gets to within 1 residue of the CDR3 end, and the germline J gene fills in the rest. This chain connects TRBV23 to TRBJ2-3; TRBD1, the table's D call, was not compared with the DNA. The CDR3 sequence is 14 residues long. Germline V gives CDR1 KGHTA, CDR2 FQNQQP. Here the CDR3 reads CSSSQPGTSETLYF. CDR3 DNA (partial): TGCTCCAGCAGTCAACCCGGGACATCAGAAACGCTGTAT.

With regard to this clone: Here the gene names and germline are mouse. The read ends 1 residue shy of where the CDR3 ends; the end is completed using the germline J gene. This chain joins TRBV23 and TRBJ2-5; the table's TRBD1 call for D was not verified on the DNA. The CDR3 length is 14 residues. The germline gives CDR1 KGHTA, CDR2 FQNQQP. CDR3 region: CSSSQSTGKDTQYF. Incomplete CDR3 DNA: TGCTCCAGCAGTCAATCCACAGGGAAAGACACCCAGTAC.

As regards this clone: Germline and genes: mouse. The read ends 1 residue shy of where the CDR3 ends; the end is completed using the germline J gene. J is TRBJ2-5 and V is TRBV12-2; D tentatively reads TRBD1 or TRBD2 (6 bases each). V was trimmed by 1 base and J by 4 bases, leaving 17 bases between them. Germline values: CDR1 SGHLS, CDR2 HYDKME. The CDR3 runs to 16 residues. This CDR3 is CASSLRLGGLEDTQYF. CDR3 bases read: TGTGCCAGCTCTCTGAGGTTAGGGGGGTTAGAAGACACCCAGTAC.

Details on this clone: Gene labels here are mouse ones. The observed sequence ends 1 residue before the CDR3 terminus, with the missing tail filled in from the germline J gene. The sample contains more than one DNA sequence encoding this CDR3. The chain is built from TRBV26 and TRBJ1-3; 8 bases fit TRBD1. After removal of 2 bases from V and 1 base from J, the junction contained 1 base not matched to a gene. CDR3 size: 15 residues. Germline loops: CDR1 KGHPV, CDR2 FQNQEV (reference sequence). CDR3 DNA (partial): TGTGCCAGCAGTCTGGGGACAGGATCTGGAAATACGCTCTAT. The encoded protein is CASSLGTGSGNTLY. The CDR3 as a whole reads CASSLGTGSGNTLYF.

As for this clone: Gene names are the mouse ones. The read ends 1 residue before the CDR3 terminus; that terminus is restored from the germline J gene. The chain is built from TRBV26 and TRBJ1-1; 9 bases are shared with TRBD1. Unmatched junction bases numbered 9, after V lost 6 bases and J lost 4 bases. The germline V gene has CDR1 KGHPV and CDR2 FQNQEV (reference sequence). This CDR3 has 15 residues. CDR3 DNA (partial): TGTGCCAGCAGCCGTGGACAGGGGAGGGGCACAGAAGTCTTC. Protein product: CASSRGQGRGTEVF. The full CDR3 is CASSRGQGRGTEVFF. The whole variable domain, remainder taken from reference TRBV26 and TRBJ1-1, is NSKVIQTPRYLVKGQGQKAKMRCIPEKGHPVVFWYQQNKNNEFKFLINFQNQEVLQQIDMTEKRFSAECPSNSPCSLEIQSSEAGDSALYLCASSRGQGRGTEVFFGKGTRLTVV.

With respect to this clone: The gene symbols are mouse symbols. The read ends 1 residue early relative to the CDR3; the germline J gene fills the gap. The gene calls are TRBV26 and TRBJ1-3, with 11 bases lining up with TRBD1. Germline V gene data show CDR1 as KGHPV and CDR2 as FQNQEV (reference sequence). The CDR3 loop spans 16 amino acids. V lost 4 bases and J lost 0; bases outside the gene matches: 2. The CDR3 sequence is CASSPGTGGSGNTLYF. The CDR3 DNA, read in part, is TGTGCCAGCAGTCCTGGGACAGGGGGTTCTGGAAATACGCTCTAT.